The next 26 T cell receptor beta chains were all read from a single sample in a study of T cells in Graves' hyperthyroidism and ophthalmopathy. TCR beta CDR3 regions were amplified from RNA transcripts. In the first-round RT-PCR of the TCR CDR3, the HTBI primer set was used. TCRdb ran MiXCR on the multiplex PCR reads and lists one entry per CDR3 protein. Found here are around 340,000 distinct CDR3 sequences, 15% to 20% of them singletons; the top ten hold about a sixth. Sequencing was done on a sample of blood. These receptors all come from a woman between 40 and 55 years old with Graves' ophthalmopathy.

The chain carries TRBV7-6 and TRBJ1-2; the D gene is possibly TRBD1 (5 bases). This CDR3 has 14 amino acids. Germline V lookup: CDR1 SGHVS, CDR2 FNYEAQ. The V end was cut by 2 bases, the J end by 6 bases, with 13 bases between. CDR3 protein: CASSLHPEGHGYTF. In nucleotides, the CDR3 is TGTGCCAGCAGCTTACATCCAGAGGGACATGGCTACACCTTC.

This clonotype has a count of ten or more. J is TRBJ1-1 and V is TRBV12-3 or TRBV12-4; the match to TRBD1 covers 7 bases. V lost 5 bases to trimming and J lost 4 bases; unmatched junction nucleotides: 4. The CDR3 extends over 13 amino acids. The CDR3 reads CASSRQGGTEAFF. In DNA form, the CDR3 reads TGTGCCAGCAGTCGACAGGGCGGCACTGAAGCTTTCTTT.

This clonotype showed up just a few times. V usage is TRBV15 and J usage is TRBJ2-5; 12 bases fit TRBD1. The V gene end was trimmed by 3 bases and the J gene end by 5 bases; junction bases not matched to a gene: 10. There are 17 residues in the CDR3. The V gene's germline CDR1 is LNHNV and CDR2 YYDKDF (reference sequence). For the CDR3, the DNA is TGTGCCACCAGCAGGCCGGGACAGGGGGCTCTCCGGGAGACCCAGTACTTC. The encoded protein is CATSRPGQGALRETQYF.

There are many counts of this clonotype. This chain connects TRBV5-1 to TRBJ2-1, with D tentatively TRBD1 or TRBD2 (5 bases each). CDR1 SGHRS and CDR2 YFSETQ come from the germline V gene. The germline V and J ends were trimmed by 3 bases and 2 bases, with 15 bases remaining between them. The CDR3 contains 16 residues. The CDR3 DNA reads as TGCGCCAGCAGCTCAACCGGGACGCTAGCCTACAATGAGCAGTTCTTC. It translates to CASSSTGTLAYNEQFF.

At least ten counts were recorded for this clonotype. The rearrangement links TRBV27 to TRBJ2-7, with D possibly TRBD1 on 6 matching bases. The V and J ends lost 5 bases and 3 bases respectively, with 20 bases between them. Per germline, CDR1 MNHEY and CDR2 SMNVEV (reference sequence). This CDR3 contains 16 residues. The CDR3 coding sequence is TGTGCCAGCAGTCCAAGACTGGGCCTAGGGGGCTACGAGCAGTACTTC. It encodes CASSPRLGLGGYEQYF.

This clonotype was detected ten times or more. The rearrangement joins TRBV27 to TRBJ1-1, with 9 bases identical to TRBD1. The CDR3 sequence is 18 residues long. CDR1 MNHEY and CDR2 SMNVEV come from the germline V gene (reference sequence). After removal of 6 bases from V and 3 bases from J, the junction contained 17 bases not matched to a gene. CDR3 nucleotide sequence: TGTGCCAGCAGACATAGAGGGACAGGGAGGATTCTGGACACTGAAGCTTTCTTT. Its protein product is CASRHRGTGRILDTEAFF.

This clonotype has ten or more counts. One base away lies a much larger clone, so this may be a sequencing read error. The conserved final phenylalanine or tryptophan is absent from the CDR3, which likely points to a read error. This chain joins TRBV11-2 and TRBJ2-7; 11 bases are shared with TRBD2. CDR1 is SGHAT and CDR2 is FQNNGV in the germline V gene. This CDR3 comprises 15 residues. The V gene end was trimmed by 5 bases and the J gene end by 9 bases; junction bases not matched to a gene: 12. CDR3 loop: CASSQLAGEFSGQYL. CDR3 DNA: TGTGCCAGCAGCCAACTAGCGGGAGAATTCTCAGGGCAGTACCTC.

This clonotype was seen ten or more times. V and J are TRBV2 and TRBJ2-7; TRBD1 is a possible D gene (6 bases). This CDR3 is built from 14 residues. Germline assignment: CDR1 SNHLY and CDR2 FYNNEI. V was cut by 3 bases and J by 2 bases, with 11 bases left in between. For the CDR3, the DNA is TGTGCCAGCAGTGAGTTACAGGGTACCTACGAGCAGTACTTC. It is translated as CASSELQGTYEQYF.

V usage is TRBV6-1 and J usage is TRBJ2-5; 9 bases are a match to TRBD2. The germline V gene has CDR1 MNHNS and CDR2 SASEGT. CDR3 length: 15 amino acids. V was clipped by 1 base and J by 4 bases; unmatched bases: 4. The CDR3 here is CASSEGGSGGETQYF. CDR3 sequence (DNA): TGTGCCAGCAGTGAAGGGGGTAGCGGGGGAGAGACCCAGTACTTC.

This clonotype was observed many times. The chain employs TRBV2 and TRBJ1-4; D is undetermined. Trimming shortened V by 7 bases and J by 0 bases, and 6 bases separated the two germline ends. This CDR3 spans 13 amino acids. Germline values: CDR1 SNHLY, CDR2 FYNNEI. CDR3 sequence: CASNPATNEKLFF. The DNA of the CDR3 is TGTGCCAGCAACCCGGCAACTAATGAAAAACTGTTTTTT.

This clonotype was observed many times. This chain joins TRBV10-3 and TRBJ2-7; perhaps D is TRBD1 or TRBD2 (5 bases each). The CDR3 spans 13 residues. Germline V gene lookup returns CDR1 ENHRY and CDR2 SYGVKD. Trimming removed 9 bases at V and 6 bases at J, with 18 bases between. CDR3 loop: CAIGRAGWSEQYF. In nucleotides, the CDR3 is TGTGCCATTGGGCGGGCAGGGTGGAGCGAGCAGTACTTC.

This clonotype was found many times. V gene TRBV12-3 or TRBV12-4 combines with J gene TRBJ1-2, with TRBD1 matching 8 bases. V gave up 4 bases and J gave up 4 bases; unmatched junction bases: 2. The CDR3 loop spans 13 amino acids. CDR3 in DNA: TGTGCCAGCAGTTATCAGGGGGCCTATGGCTACACCTTC. Its translation: CASSYQGAYGYTF.

The table lists this clonotype with many counts. The rearrangement uses TRBV3-1 and TRBJ2-7, with D unclear. This CDR3 contains 13 residues. Per germline, CDR1 LGHDT and CDR2 YNNKEL (reference sequence). The ends were cut back, 4 bases at V and 5 bases at J, with 12 bases in the middle. The CDR3 DNA is TGTGCCAGCAGCCTCGTTCAGGCAGACGAGCAGTACTTC. It encodes CASSLVQADEQYF.

This clonotype was observed many times. This chain joins TRBV20-1 and TRBJ1-5; 8 nucleotides align to TRBD1. CDR3 size: 15 residues. The germline gives CDR1 DFQATT, CDR2 SNEGSKA (reference sequence). V lost 5 bases, J lost 0 bases, and 6 bases stayed unmatched. DNA for the CDR3: TGCAGTGCTGATGGGACAGGCTATAGCAATCAGCCCCAGCATTTT. Residues: CSADGTGYSNQPQHF.

V is TRBV5-1 and J is TRBJ2-5, with D uncertain. CDR1 and CDR2 (germline): SGHRS, YFSETQ. The CDR3 runs to 13 residues. With 4 bases removed from V and 1 base from J, the gap between germline ends came to 8 bases. The CDR3, as DNA: TGCGCCAGCAGCGTATACTCCCAAGAGACCCAGTACTTC. Residues: CASSVYSQETQYF.

Ten or more counts support this clonotype. At one boundary the junction diverges from the germline segment, which might be a read error. The chain is built from TRBV2 and TRBJ2-7; no definite D call. CDR1 and CDR2 (germline): SNHLY, FYNNEI. The CDR3 totals 11 residues. CDR3 in DNA: TGTGCCAGCAGGGAAGCCTACGAGCAGTACTTC. It specifies CASREAYEQYF.

This clonotype was picked up many times. The chain is built from TRBV6-4 and TRBJ2-2; a possible D gene is TRBD1 (6 bases). Germline CDR1 MRHNA, CDR2 SNTAGT. The V end lost 8 bases, the J end lost 0 bases, and 19 bases lay between the germline ends. This CDR3 comprises 17 residues. The CDR3 protein is CASGTLVAEANTGELFF. CDR3 DNA sequence: TGTGCCAGCGGGACACTCGTTGCAGAAGCGAACACCGGGGAGCTGTTTTTT.

This clonotype was seen at least ten times. The DNA of the CDR3 is TGCGCCAGCAGCGCGAGACAGTCCTACGAGCAGTACTTC. It encodes CASSARQSYEQYF. V and J are TRBV5-1 and TRBJ2-7; TRBD1 might be the D (5 bases). From germline, CDR1 is SGHRS and CDR2 YFSETQ. CDR3 size: 13 residues. V dropped 4 bases and J dropped 1 base, with 9 bases sitting between them. Combining the CDR3 with reference TRBV5-1 and TRBJ2-7 gives the whole variable domain KAGVTQTPRYLIKTRGQQVTLSCSPISGHRSVSWYQQTPGQGLQFLFEYFSETQRNKGNFPGRFSGRQFSNSRSEMNVSTLELGDSALYLCASSARQSYEQYFGPGTRLTVT.

This clonotype was counted only a few times. The chain couples TRBV7-9 to TRBJ1-2, with D hard to call. Trimming left V 1 base short and J 2 bases short, with 5 bases between. This CDR3 is 13 amino acids long. Germline lookup yields CDR1 SEHNR and CDR2 FQNEAQ (reference sequence). CDR3 protein: CASSLDKNYGYTF. CDR3 bases: TGTGCCAGCAGCTTAGATAAGAACTATGGCTACACCTTC.

This clonotype was picked up many times. Here the CDR3 DNA reads TGTGCCAGCAGCTTGCAGGGAGGACAGTCCTACGAGCAGTACTTC. It yields the protein CASSLQGGQSYEQYF. The chain couples TRBV7-2 to TRBJ2-7; D may be TRBD1 or TRBD2 (6 bases each). The germline gives CDR1 SGHTA, CDR2 FQGNSA. The CDR3 has 15 residues. V was cut by 3 bases and J by 1 base, with 13 bases left in between. Full variable domain (missing parts from reference TRBV7-2 and TRBJ2-7): GAGVSQSPSNKVTEKGKDVELRCDPISGHTALYWYRQSLGQGLEFLIYFQGNSAPDKSGLPSDRFSAERTGGSVSTLTIQRTQQEDSAVYLCASSLQGGQSYEQYFGPGTRLTVT.

This clonotype was counted at least ten times. The chain joins TRBV12-3 or TRBV12-4 to TRBJ1-2, with 7 bases matching TRBD1. J was trimmed by 7 bases and V by 7 bases; bases with no gene match: 18. The CDR3 sequence is 16 residues long. The CDR3, as DNA: TGTGCCAGCAAATTTTCGGGCCTAGACAGGGAGGGTGGCTACACCTTC. Its protein is CASKFSGLDREGGYTF.

This clonotype was recorded at least ten times. This chain uses TRBV12-3 or TRBV12-4 with TRBJ1-1; TRBD1 agrees at 11 bases. V lost 4 bases to trimming and J lost 1 base; unmatched junction nucleotides: 5. The CDR3 runs to 16 residues. This CDR3 reads CASSSGTGGENTEAFF. The CDR3 DNA reads TGTGCCAGCAGTTCGGGGACAGGGGGGGAGAACACTGAAGCTTTCTTT.

This clonotype was recorded many times. The V call is TRBV7-9, the J call TRBJ1-2; 9 positions match TRBD1. Germline assignment: CDR1 SEHNR and CDR2 FQNEAQ (reference sequence). This CDR3 has 14 amino acids. Trimming at V came to 3 bases and at J to 8 bases, leaving 7 bases not matched to a gene. CDR3 sequence (DNA): TGTGCCAGCAGCTTGACACAGGGGGCGGAAGGCTACACCTTC. It is translated as CASSLTQGAEGYTF.

This clonotype was detected many times. The chain is built from TRBV6-5 and TRBJ2-4; tentatively, D is TRBD1 or TRBD2 (6 bases each). This CDR3 has 15 residues. CDR1 is MNHEY, CDR2 SVGAGI, per germline. The V gene lost 6 bases and the J gene lost 0 bases, with 12 bases spanning the gap. For the CDR3, the DNA is TGTGCCAGCAGCTCCAGGGGACTAGCCAAAAACATTCAGTACTTC. This codes for CASSSRGLAKNIQYF.

The rearrangement links TRBV6-1 to TRBJ1-2; 9 bases are a match to TRBD1. The CDR3 spans 15 residues. With 7 bases clipped from V and 7 bases from J, the junction kept 13 bases outside the gene matches. Germline V lookup: CDR1 MNHNS, CDR2 SASEGT. CDR3 nucleotide sequence: TGTGCCAGCACAAACGGAGGGACAGGGCCTAGTGGCTACACCTTC. It encodes CASTNGGTGPSGYTF.

This clonotype was counted many times. The chain has TRBV30 and TRBJ2-7; tentative D call: TRBD2 (6 bases). The germline V and J ends were trimmed by 0 bases and 7 bases, with 25 bases remaining between them. CDR1 is GTSNPN and CDR2 is SVGIG in the germline V gene (reference sequence). The length of the CDR3 is 17 residues. This CDR3 is CAWSVGPRTNRIGEQYF. CDR3 DNA: TGTGCCTGGAGTGTAGGTCCCCGGACTAACAGAATCGGGGAGCAGTACTTC.